This T cell receptor (beta chain) was sequenced for a study of T cell repertoires in cytomegalovirus infection. On the study more broadly: A matching HLA type, together with CMV infection, was signaled by public TCR beta signatures. Broader study findings: Of the TCR beta families, the public ones yielded a cumulative frequency that identified carriers of CMV plus the relevant HLA. CMV-specific TCR beta clonotypes restricted by HLA-C were the ones dominating the ex vivo response.

This clonotype has only a few counts. Its specificity is unknown. TCRdb re-called the reads through MiXCR, storing one row per CDR3 protein. This table holds hundreds of thousands of distinct CDR3 sequences, around 32% found once. Specimen: PBMCs. This clonotype was obtained from a human donor in good health (CMV status not recorded). Some clones in this sample may be carry-over from other donors' samples.

In DNA, the CDR3 is TGTGCCAGCACCGACAGGTTTGCTGAAGCTTTCTTT. Amino acids: CASTDRFAEAFF. The genes are TRBV7-9 and TRBJ1-1; D is possibly TRBD1 (6 bases). This CDR3 is built from 12 residues. Per germline, CDR1 SEHNR and CDR2 FQNEAQ (reference sequence). V was cut by 7 bases and J by 6 bases, with 12 bases left in between.